The rows below give T cell receptor beta chains drawn from one sample of a study of blood T cell repertoires in COVID-19. Clones were read by immunoSEQ multiplex PCR, and TCRdb kept only the in-frame ones, dropping some. The data hold hundreds of thousands of clones, with roughly 90% observed a single time. The sample taken for sequencing was peripheral blood. Source of these receptors: a man aged 35 to 55 with acute or convalescent COVID-19. CDR3s include the opening cysteine and the closing phenylalanine or tryptophan. The order of the fields is J gene, V gene, D gene, clone size, CDR3 protein, CDR3 DNA. D genes are given only for firm matches. Where a row states a size, it is once, few, many or the class of an expanded clone; other rows omit it.

TRBJ1-1,TRBV27,-,-,CASSSGHFPEAFF,TGTGCCAGCAGTTCCGGACATTTCCCTGAAGCTTTCTTT
TRBJ1-4,TRBV18,TRBD1,-,CASSAGQGREKLFF,TGTGCCAGCTCGGCCGGACAGGGCAGAGAAAAACTGTTTTTT
TRBJ2-3,TRBV7-9,-,once,CASSLVEGSSTDTQYF,TGTGCCAGCAGCTTAGTGGAGGGTAGTAGCACAGATACGCAGTATTTT
TRBJ1-4,TRBV7-2,-,-,CASSSKMWGQVEKLFF,TGTGCCAGCAGCTCAAAAATGTGGGGGCAAGTTGAAAAACTGTTTTTT
TRBJ1-5,TRBV30,-,-,CAWSAPTGYRNQPQHF,TGTGCCTGGAGTGCTCCGACAGGTTACCGGAATCAGCCCCAGCATTTT
TRBJ2-2,TRBV28,-,-,CASVAFNTGELFF,TGTGCCAGCGTAGCCTTTAACACCGGGGAGCTGTTTTTT
TRBJ2-7,TRBV29-1,-,-,CSVGGNYEQYF,TGCAGCGTTGGAGGGAACTACGAGCAGTACTTC
TRBJ1-6,TRBV9,-,-,CASSVAGYNSPLHF,TGTGCCAGCAGCGTAGCAGGGTATAATTCACCCCTCCACTTT
TRBJ1-5,TRBV4-2,TRBD1,-,CASSPGRNRGHQPQHF,TGTGCCAGCAGCCCCGGACGTAACAGGGGGCATCAGCCCCAGCATTTT
TRBJ2-1,TRBV30,-,-,CAWSHGVAYNEQFF,TGTGCCTGGAGTCACGGGGTCGCCTACAATGAGCAGTTCTTC
TRBJ1-5,TRBV6-1,-,few,CASSEQGYGNQPQHF,TGTGCCAGCAGTGAGCAGGGCTATGGCAATCAGCCCCAGCATTTT
TRBJ1-1,TRBV6-2/TRBV6-3,TRBD1,-,CASSRGRDTEAFF,TGTGCCAGCAGCAGGGGGCGCGACACTGAAGCTTTCTTT
TRBJ2-5,TRBV7-9,TRBD1,-,CASSNRRQGQGETQYF,TGTGCCAGCAGCAACCGAAGACAGGGACAAGGAGAGACCCAGTACTTC
TRBJ2-1,TRBV11-2,TRBD2,-,CASSLDVAGAPKFF,TGTGCCAGCAGCTTAGATGTAGCGGGGGCCCCTAAGTTCTTC
TRBJ1-1,TRBV19,TRBD1,few,CASAGQAQAGEAFF,TGTGCCAGTGCGGGACAGGCCCAGGCGGGTGAAGCTTTCTTT
TRBJ1-1,TRBV4-1,-,-,CASSHPDTILHLNTEAFF,TGCGCCAGCAGCCACCCAGACACCATTCTCCACTTGAACACTGAAGCTTTCTTT
TRBJ1-4,TRBV3-1/TRBV3-2,-,once,CASSQTGTNEKLFF,TGTGCCAGCAGCCAGACAGGAACTAATGAAAAACTGTTTTTT
TRBJ1-4,TRBV7-9,TRBD1,-,CASSSNRGTNEKLFF,TGTGCCAGCAGCTCCAACAGGGGTACTAATGAAAAACTGTTTTTT
TRBJ1-1,TRBV27,-,-,CASSLSGAYTEAFF,TGTGCCAGCAGTTTATCTGGAGCTTACACTGAAGCTTTCTTT
TRBJ2-3,TRBV10-3,TRBD1,once,CAISGKDRVISDTQYF,TGTGCCATCAGTGGCAAGGACAGGGTTATATCAGATACGCAGTATTTT
TRBJ2-6,TRBV5-1,-,-,CASSLDKKISGANVLTF,TGCGCCAGCAGCTTAGACAAAAAAATCTCTGGGGCCAACGTCCTGACTTTC
TRBJ2-2,TRBV30,-,-,CASTPSVNTGELFF,TGTGCCTCAACCCCCTCGGTAAACACCGGGGAGCTGTTTTTT
TRBJ1-3,TRBV28,-,-,CASSRQGFSGNTIYF,TGTGCCAGCAGCCGCCAGGGATTCTCTGGAAACACCATATATTTT
TRBJ2-7,TRBV10-3,TRBD1,-,CAITRDRQNEQYF,TGTGCCATCACTCGGGACAGGCAGAACGAGCAGTACTTC
TRBJ1-5,TRBV4-1,TRBD1,-,CASSQERDSWNQPQHF,TGCGCCAGCAGCCAGGAAAGGGACAGTTGGAATCAGCCCCAGCATTTT
TRBJ2-7,TRBV2,TRBD1,-,CASRRGRSEQYF,TGTGCCAGCAGAAGGGGGCGGAGCGAGCAGTACTTC
TRBJ2-1,TRBV4-1,TRBD2,once,CASRTSGLEMSEQFF,TGCGCCAGCAGGACTTCCGGACTAGAAATGAGTGAGCAGTTCTTC
TRBJ1-6,TRBV5-1,-,-,CASSLADSYNSPLHF,TGCGCCAGCAGCTTGGCCGACAGCTACAATTCACCCCTCCACTTT
TRBJ2-7,TRBV5-4,-,-,CATQRGPRPYEQYF,TGTGCCACCCAAAGAGGCCCTAGACCCTACGAGCAGTACTTC
TRBJ2-7,TRBV3-1/TRBV3-2,-,-,CASSQGSGNYEQYF,TGTGCCAGCAGCCAAGGTTCAGGGAACTACGAGCAGTACTTC
TRBJ1-4,TRBV14,TRBD1,-,CASSQVLPRGLREKLFF,TGTGCCAGCAGCCAGGTACTACCCAGGGGGCTTCGTGAAAAACTGTTTTTT
TRBJ1-4,TRBV4-3,-,-,CASSQIRDNIGKLFF,TGCGCCAGCAGCCAAATCCGGGACAACATTGGAAAACTGTTTTTT
TRBJ1-4,TRBV30,-,-,CAWNSGDGANEKLFF,TGTGCCTGGAATTCGGGGGATGGGGCTAATGAAAAACTGTTTTTT
TRBJ2-3,TRBV9,TRBD2,-,CASSVGGGAEPDTQYF,TGTGCCAGCAGCGTAGGCGGGGGGGCAGAGCCAGATACGCAGTATTTT
TRBJ2-1,TRBV14,-,once,CASSHGQTYNEQFF,TGTGCCAGCAGCCACGGACAGACTTACAATGAGCAGTTCTTC
TRBJ1-1,TRBV3-1/TRBV3-2,-,-,CASSQGYLNTEAFF,TGTGCCAGCAGCCAAGGCTACCTGAACACTGAAGCTTTCTTT
TRBJ2-5,TRBV2,TRBD1,-,CASIGTGILQTQYF,TGTGCCAGCATAGGGACAGGGATTCTTCAGACCCAGTACTTC
TRBJ2-1,TRBV2,-,-,CASREEFRGPLYNEQFF,TGTGCCAGCAGAGAGGAGTTTCGTGGCCCTCTTTACAATGAGCAGTTCTTC
TRBJ1-1,TRBV7-9,-,-,CASSREGGNTEAFF,TGTGCCAGCAGCCGTGAAGGGGGGAACACTGAAGCTTTCTTT
TRBJ2-3,TRBV4-1,TRBD1,-,CASSRQGQGLPDTQYF,TGCGCCAGCAGCCGCCAGGGACAGGGGCTCCCCGATACGCAGTATTTT
TRBJ1-6,TRBV5-4,TRBD1,-,CATHRGRNSPLHF,TGTGCCACCCACAGGGGGAGGAATTCACCCCTCCACTTT
TRBJ2-1,TRBV5-4,TRBD1,-,CASSFATGRKNEQFF,TGTGCCAGCAGCTTTGCGACAGGGCGCAAGAATGAGCAGTTCTTC
TRBJ2-3,TRBV2,-,-,CASRKIEFSTDTQYF,TGTGCCAGCAGAAAGATAGAATTTAGCACAGATACGCAGTATTTT
TRBJ2-7,TRBV6-2/TRBV6-3,TRBD1,-,CASSYGTGPYEQYF,TGTGCCAGCAGTTACGGGACAGGCCCGTACGAGCAGTACTTC
TRBJ2-7,TRBV18,-,-,CASSPGAAMRASYEQYF,TGTGCCAGCTCACCGGGAGCAGCCATGCGGGCCTCCTACGAGCAGTACTTC
TRBJ2-2,TRBV7-9,-,-,CASSFFSGGYTGELFF,TGTGCCAGCAGCTTTTTCTCCGGGGGTTACACCGGGGAGCTGTTTTTT
TRBJ2-7,TRBV4-3,-,-,CASSQDTGTYEQYF,TGCGCCAGCAGCCAAGATACAGGGACCTACGAGCAGTACTTC
TRBJ1-2,TRBV28,TRBD1,-,CASSAGQGNYGYTF,TGTGCCAGCAGTGCGGGACAGGGAAACTATGGCTACACCTTC
TRBJ2-7,TRBV9,-,-,CASSAPDSSYEQYF,TGTGCCAGCAGCGCACCGGACAGCTCCTACGAGCAGTACTTC
TRBJ1-6,TRBV5-1,-,-,CASSLGQNYNSPLHF,TGCGCCAGCAGCTTGGGGCAGAACTATAATTCACCCCTCCACTTT
TRBJ1-3,TRBV28,TRBD1,-,CASSLLPGQGISGNTIYF,TGTGCCAGCAGCCTCCTGCCGGGACAGGGGATCTCTGGAAACACCATATATTTT
TRBJ1-3,TRBV7-2,-,-,CASSLARGNTIYF,TGTGCCAGCAGCTTAGCGCGTGGAAACACCATATATTTT
TRBJ1-2,TRBV6-6,-,-,CASSRHPQPGRGYYGYTF,TGTGCCAGCAGTCGACACCCACAACCAGGGAGGGGGTATTATGGCTACACCTTC
TRBJ1-2,TRBV4-2,-,-,CASSPQGLSGGYTF,TGTGCCAGCAGCCCCCAGGGACTCTCGGGTGGCTACACCTTC
TRBJ2-7,TRBV6-5,-,-,CASTPGVANEQYF,TGTGCCAGCACTCCAGGTGTGGCGAACGAGCAGTACTTC
TRBJ1-1,TRBV29-1,-,-,CSVEGHPNTEAFF,TGCAGCGTTGAGGGACACCCGAACACTGAAGCTTTCTTT
TRBJ2-2,TRBV11-1,-,-,CASSFGRGHNTGELFF,TGTGCCAGCAGCTTCGGGAGAGGACACAACACCGGGGAGCTGTTTTTT
TRBJ2-1,TRBV2,TRBD2,-,CASTPPGLEINEQFF,TGTGCCAGCACCCCCCCGGGACTAGAGATCAATGAGCAGTTCTTC
TRBJ1-2,TRBV19,-,-,CASSISSTGYTF,TGTGCCAGTAGTATTTCCAGTACTGGCTACACCTTC
TRBJ2-7,TRBV28,-,-,CASSLRLGSYEQYF,TGTGCCAGCAGTTTAAGGCTAGGATCCTACGAGCAGTACTTC